Below are 30 T cell receptor beta chains sequenced from a single sample in a study of metastatic and nonmetastatic thyroid tumors. TCRdb reprocessed the PCR reads via MiXCR. In the table there are approximately 6,900 clones, roughly a quarter of which are singletons. Every patient was untreated before thyroid surgery. Sequencing input: adjacent normal tissue. Receptors originate from a male donor with papillary thyroid cancer or a benign thyroid nodule (not recorded which). Some clones in this sample may be carry-over from other donors' samples.

J is TRBJ1-5 and V is TRBV7-2; no definite D call. Between the trimmed V and J ends, which lost 4 bases and 1 base, there was a span of 11 bases. The germline gives CDR1 SGHTA, CDR2 FQGNSA. This CDR3 region has 15 residues. Here the CDR3 reads CASSWGDPSNQPQHF. The CDR3 nucleotides are TGTGCCAGCAGCTGGGGAGATCCAAGCAATCAGCCCCAGCATTTT.

The V call is TRBV6-2 or TRBV6-3, the J call TRBJ2-5; 8 bases fit TRBD1. In germline, CDR1 is MNHEY, CDR2 SVGEGT. The junction had 5 bases not matched to a gene; V was cut back by 0 bases and J by 5 bases. The CDR3 consists of 15 residues. CDR3 residues: CASSYSFRGRETQYF. CDR3 in DNA: TGTGCCAGCAGTTACTCCTTCAGGGGGCGTGAGACCCAGTACTTC.

This clone is termed large. The rearrangement joins TRBV12-3 or TRBV12-4 to TRBJ1-1; no clear D. CDR3 size: 14 residues. The ends were cut back, 5 bases at V and 4 bases at J, with 14 bases in the middle. The CDR3 DNA is TGTGCCAGCAGTGCCCTTTCTACGCTCACTGAAGCTTTCTTT. Translated, it gives CASSALSTLTEAFF.

The chain recombines TRBV15 with TRBJ2-1; D is perhaps TRBD1 or TRBD2 (5 bases each). There are 16 residues in the CDR3. Trimming left V 3 bases short and J 9 bases short, with 21 bases between. Germline V CDR1 and CDR2: LNHNV, YYDKDF (reference sequence). The CDR3 is CATSSSLPGGGPEQFF. The CDR3, as DNA: TGTGCCACCAGCAGCTCCCTACCTGGGGGTGGGCCTGAGCAGTTCTTC. Together with reference TRBV15 and TRBJ2-1, the CDR3 gives the full variable domain: DAMVIQNPRYQVTQFGKPVTLSCSQTLNHNVMYWYQQKSSQAPKLLFHYYDKDFNNEADTPDNFQSRRPNTSFCFLDIRSPGLGDTAMYLCATSSSLPGGGPEQFFGPGTRLTVL.

This clone has a count of ten or more. The chain links TRBV7-9 to TRBJ2-2; 12 bases are a match to TRBD2. The CDR3 has 17 residues. In germline, CDR1 is SEHNR, CDR2 FQNEAQ (reference sequence). V lost 3 bases to trimming and J lost 3 bases; unmatched junction nucleotides: 5. CDR3 amino acids: CASSFPTSGRDTGELFF. The CDR3 DNA follows: TGTGCCAGCAGCTTTCCGACTAGCGGGAGAGACACCGGGGAGCTGTTTTTT.

V is TRBV7-3 and J is TRBJ2-2; D gene ambiguous. Germline V gene lookup returns CDR1 SGHTA and CDR2 FQGTGA. Trimming removed 3 bases at V and 2 bases at J, with 19 bases between. The CDR3 loop spans 18 amino acids. This chain's CDR3 is CASSFPRFGQINTGELFF. DNA of the CDR3: TGTGCCAGCAGCTTCCCGCGCTTTGGTCAGATCAACACCGGGGAGCTGTTTTTT.

This clone was detected only a few times. The chain employs TRBV11-3 and TRBJ1-4, with 8 nucleotides matching TRBD1. In germline, CDR1 is SGHNT, CDR2 YENEEA. The trim removed 4 bases at V and 1 base at J, leaving 2 bases unmatched. This CDR3 comprises 15 residues. This CDR3 reads CASSSGGRTNEKLFF. CDR3 DNA sequence: TGTGCCAGCAGCTCAGGGGGCAGAACTAATGAAAAACTGTTTTTT.

Relative to its sample, this clone is medium-sized. The rearrangement joins TRBV28 to TRBJ2-2, with 7 nucleotides matching TRBD2. With V trimmed by 7 bases and J by 4 bases, 12 bases remained unmatched. This CDR3 has 16 amino acids. The germline V gene encodes CDR1 MDHEN and CDR2 SYDVKM. CDR3: CASILSGMRGTGELFF. The CDR3 DNA reads as TGTGCCAGCATCCTAAGCGGGATGCGAGGCACCGGGGAGCTGTTTTTT.

The DNA of the CDR3 is TGCAGTGCTAGAGAGATCAATAATTCACCCCTCCACTTT. It codes for CSAREINNSPLHF. The gene calls are TRBV20-1 and TRBJ1-6; no reliable D call. Per the germline V gene, CDR1 is DFQATT and CDR2 is SNEGSKA (reference sequence). V was cut by 0 bases and J by 5 bases, with 5 bases left in between. The CDR3 sequence is 13 residues long.

This clone was seen a handful of times. The V call is TRBV15, the J call TRBJ1-1; no clear D. The CDR3 covers 12 residues. Germline-derived CDR1 and CDR2 are LNHNV and YYDKDF (reference sequence). Trimming cost V 3 bases and J 1 base, with 3 bases left between them. CDR3 loop: CATSSQNTEAFF. The CDR3 DNA is TGTGCCACCAGCAGTCAGAACACTGAAGCTTTCTTT.

The chain employs TRBV12-3 or TRBV12-4 and TRBJ2-2; TRBD1 matches at 10 bases. Losses at the gene ends were 4 bases for V and 7 bases for J; bases not matched to a gene: 12. The CDR3 consists of 17 residues. The CDR3 coding sequence is TGTGCCAGCAGTTGTACCGTCGGGACAGGGGACATCGGGGAGCTGTTTTTT. This codes for CASSCTVGTGDIGELFF.

This clone counts as medium-sized. The chain combines TRBV3-1 with TRBJ2-5; D is perhaps TRBD1 (8 bases). Trimming removed 1 base from V and 5 bases from J, with 17 bases in between. The germline V gene encodes CDR1 LGHDT and CDR2 YNNKEL (reference sequence). CDR3 length: 16 amino acids. CDR3 in amino acids: CASSQARYRGGETQYF. In nucleotides, the CDR3 is TGTGCCAGCAGCCAAGCTCGATACAGGGGGGGGGAGACCCAGTACTTC.

The table lists this clone with a count of one. V usage is TRBV5-1 and J usage is TRBJ2-7; D ambiguous. Per germline, CDR1 SGHRS and CDR2 YFSETQ. The CDR3 loop spans 14 amino acids. V shed 4 bases and J shed 3 bases, with 14 bases lying between them. DNA of the CDR3: TGCGCCAGCAGCCCACAGCCCCCTGGCTACGAGCAGTACTTC. This encodes CASSPQPPGYEQYF.

Many counts were recorded for this clone. V and J are TRBV6-4 and TRBJ2-1; 7 nucleotides align to TRBD1. J lost 1 base, V lost 5 bases, and 8 bases had no gene match. The length of the CDR3 is 16 residues. CDR1 and CDR2 from the germline V gene are MRHNA and SNTAGT. The CDR3: CASSQQGTTSYNEQFF. The CDR3 bases are TGTGCCAGCAGTCAACAGGGGACGACTTCCTACAATGAGCAGTTCTTC.

The J gene is TRBJ2-1, the V gene TRBV7-2; 9 nucleotides match TRBD2. This CDR3 contains 17 residues. The trim removed 3 bases at V and 0 bases at J, leaving 6 bases unmatched. The germline gives CDR1 SGHTA, CDR2 FQGNSA. The CDR3 DNA sequence: TGTGCCAGCAGCTTCCCCCGTAGCGGGAGCTCCTACAATGAGCAGTTCTTC. Amino acid sequence: CASSFPRSGSSYNEQFF.

This sequence joins TRBV6-1 and TRBJ2-1; a weak D match, TRBD2 (7 bases). The CDR3 has 16 amino acids. Trimming left V 3 bases short and J 2 bases short, with 14 bases between. Per germline, CDR1 MNHNS and CDR2 SASEGT. Written as DNA, the CDR3 is TGTGCCAGCAGTGACCCCAAGGGGGGGGCCTACAATGAGCAGTTCTTC. Its protein product is CASSDPKGGAYNEQFF.

The V and J genes are TRBV6-1 and TRBJ2-1, with D uncertain. From germline, CDR1 is MNHNS and CDR2 SASEGT. CDR3 length: 13 amino acids. Trimming stripped 1 base from V and 10 bases from J, with 11 bases between. CDR3 region: CASSEEIRWEQFF. CDR3 bases: TGTGCCAGCAGTGAAGAGATTAGATGGGAGCAGTTCTTC.

The table lists this clone with a few counts. CDR3 sequence reads: CSALPLSTDTQYF. The CDR3 DNA reads TGCAGTGCCTTACCCTTGAGTACAGATACGCAGTATTTT. This chain connects TRBV20-1 to TRBJ2-3; D is uncertain. Deletions cut 6 bases from V and 3 bases from J, with 13 bases between. Germline CDR1 and CDR2: DFQATT and SNEGSKA (reference sequence). The CDR3 spans 13 residues.

In its sample, this clone was seen many times. The genes are TRBV4-3 and TRBJ2-2, with a tentative D call TRBD1 (5 bases). Trimming left V 0 bases short and J 6 bases short, with 11 bases between. This CDR3 contains 15 residues. Germline CDR1 is LGHNA and CDR2 is YSLEER. This chain's CDR3 is CASSQDRQIPGELFF. The CDR3 region has the DNA TGCGCCAGCAGCCAAGATAGACAGATTCCCGGGGAGCTGTTTTTT.

The V call is TRBV28, the J call TRBJ2-3; 12 nucleotides align to TRBD2. CDR3 length: 19 residues. In germline, CDR1 is MDHEN, CDR2 SYDVKM. Trimming removed 5 bases from V and 2 bases from J; junction bases left unmatched: 14. CDR3 bases: TGTGCCAGCAGTACCTTCCGACTAGCGGGAGCGGGACACACAGATACGCAGTATTTT. It yields the protein CASSTFRLAGAGHTDTQYF.

This clone was seen once. Germline and junction disagree at one end, which may indicate a read error. The chain has TRBV20-1 and TRBJ2-7; no clear D. Germline V CDR1 and CDR2: DFQATT, SNEGSKA (reference sequence). The CDR3 is 13 amino acids. In DNA, the CDR3 is TGCAGTGCTAGGAGTCATGCTACTGTAGAGCAGTACTTT. This translates into CSARSHATVEQYF.

By frequency in the sample, this clone is medium-sized. The chain recombines TRBV20-1 with TRBJ2-7; 9 positions match TRBD2. The J segment lost 1 base and the V segment lost 5 bases, leaving 3 bases of the junction unmatched. Germline CDR1 DFQATT, CDR2 SNEGSKA (reference sequence). The CDR3 totals 13 residues. CDR3 nucleotide sequence: TGCAGTGCTCCGGGACTAGCTTCCTACGAGCAGTACTTC. Translation: CSAPGLASYEQYF.

This rearrangement joins TRBV7-9 to TRBJ2-7; D is perhaps TRBD1 or TRBD2 (5 bases each). CDR1 and CDR2 from the germline V gene are SEHNR and FQNEAQ (reference sequence). The CDR3 loop spans 14 amino acids. Trimming stripped 6 bases from V and 2 bases from J, with 14 bases between. In DNA form, the CDR3 reads TGTGCCAGCAGTACCGGGACGGGGCCCTACGAGCAGTACTTC. The encoded protein is CASSTGTGPYEQYF.

This clone is large (0.1 to 1%) within its sample. The genes are TRBV6-1 and TRBJ1-6; D is undetermined. The CDR3 is 12 amino acids. The V gene's germline CDR1 is MNHNS and CDR2 SASEGT. V lost 10 bases to trimming and J lost 6 bases, with 10 bases between them. The CDR3 nucleotides read TGTGCCACTACGGAGGCTAATTCACCCCTCCACTTT. It codes for CATTEANSPLHF.

This clone ranks as medium-sized. The J gene is TRBJ1-5, the V gene TRBV10-2; D not certain. The CDR3 is 16 residues long. In germline, CDR1 is WSHSY, CDR2 SAAADI. With 4 bases removed from V and 4 bases from J, the gap between germline ends came to 17 bases. The CDR3 DNA follows: TGCGCCAGCAGTGTTACGTCACCCGTCGGAAATCAGCCCCAGCATTTT. Protein product: CASSVTSPVGNQPQHF.

By share of the sample, this clone is medium-sized. The chain uses TRBV12-3 or TRBV12-4 and TRBJ1-3; possible D gene TRBD1, 6 bases. The ends were cut back, 1 base at V and 1 base at J, with 11 bases in the middle. CDR3 size: 16 residues. DNA of the CDR3: TGTGCCAGCAGTTTAGGGGGGCGAGCATCTGGAAACACCATATATTTT. Translated: CASSLGGRASGNTIYF.

The chain recombines TRBV30 with TRBJ1-1; maybe TRBD1 (6 bases). CDR1 and CDR2 from the germline V gene are GTSNPN and SVGIG (reference sequence). V gave up 5 bases and J gave up 3 bases, with 19 bases separating them. CDR3 length equals 15 residues. The CDR3 is CAWRRPGAVDTEAFF. The CDR3 bases are TGTGCCTGGCGGCGTCCGGGGGCAGTGGACACTGAAGCTTTCTTT.

This clone was observed a handful of times. The chain employs TRBV5-1 and TRBJ1-3; 10 bases match TRBD1. CDR1 is SGHRS and CDR2 is YFSETQ in the germline V gene. The CDR3 contains 18 residues. V lost 0 bases and J lost 0; bases outside the gene matches: 6. For the CDR3, the DNA is TGCGCCAGCAGCTTGGATGGGACAGGGGCCTTCTCTGGAAACACCATATATTTT. Translated: CASSLDGTGAFSGNTIYF.

This clone was recorded at least ten times. J is TRBJ2-4 and V is TRBV11-2; tentatively, D is TRBD1 (6 bases). Between the trimmed V and J ends, which lost 3 bases and 7 bases, there was a span of 19 bases. This CDR3 comprises 16 residues. CDR1 SGHAT and CDR2 FQNNGV come from the germline V gene. The CDR3 bases are TGTGCCAGCAGCTTGGGAATGGGCAGGGGTGGGAACATTCAGTACTTC. It encodes CASSLGMGRGGNIQYF. The full variable domain, rest sourced from reference TRBV11-2 and TRBJ2-4, is EAGVAQSPRYKIIEKRQSVAFWCNPISGHATLYWYQQILGQGPKLLIQFQNNGVVDDSQLPKDRFSAERLKGVDSTLKIQPAKLEDSAVYLCASSLGMGRGGNIQYFGAGTRLSVL.

This clone is medium-sized (0.01 to 0.1%) within its sample. The CDR3 sequence is CASSYSSSGSETQYF. Written as DNA, the CDR3 is TGTGCCAGCAGTTACTCTTCTAGCGGGAGTGAGACCCAGTACTTC. This rearrangement joins TRBV6-2 or TRBV6-3 to TRBJ2-5; 10 bases line up with TRBD2. The CDR3 is 15 residues long. CDR1 and CDR2 from the germline V gene are MNHEY and SVGEGT. The J segment lost 5 bases and the V segment lost 0 bases, leaving 3 bases of the junction unmatched.